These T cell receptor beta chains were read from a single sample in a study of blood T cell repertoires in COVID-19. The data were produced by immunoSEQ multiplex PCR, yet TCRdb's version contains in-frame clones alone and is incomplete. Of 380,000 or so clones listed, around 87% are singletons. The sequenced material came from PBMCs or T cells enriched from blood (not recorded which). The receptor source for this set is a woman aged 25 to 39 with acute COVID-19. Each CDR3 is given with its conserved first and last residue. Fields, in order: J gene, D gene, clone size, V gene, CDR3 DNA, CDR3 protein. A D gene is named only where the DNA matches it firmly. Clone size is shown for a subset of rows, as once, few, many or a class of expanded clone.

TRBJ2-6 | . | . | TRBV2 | TGTGCCAGCAGCTTAATTTCTGGGGCCAACGTCCTGACTTTC | CASSLISGANVLTF
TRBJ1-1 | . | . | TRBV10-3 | TGTGCCAGCTCCCCTTTCGACAGGAACACTGAAGCTTTCTTT | CASSPFDRNTEAFF
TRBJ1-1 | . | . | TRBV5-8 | TGTGCCAGCAGCTTGCGCGGTGAGAACACTGAAGCTTTCTTT | CASSLRGENTEAFF
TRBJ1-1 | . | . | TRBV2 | TGTGCCAGCAGTGGATGGCAGTTGAACACTGAAGCTTTCTTT | CASSGWQLNTEAFF
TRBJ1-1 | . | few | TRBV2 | TGTGCCAGCGGCCAACAATTTAACACTGAAGCTTTCTTT | CASGQQFNTEAFF
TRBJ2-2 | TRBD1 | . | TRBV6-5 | TGTGCCAGCATCAAAGGACAGGTGAACACCGGGGAGCTGTTTTTT | CASIKGQVNTGELFF
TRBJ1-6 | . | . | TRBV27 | TGTGCCAGCAGTTCGCTCGGTCGCTCCTATAATTCACCCCTCCACTTT | CASSSLGRSYNSPLHF
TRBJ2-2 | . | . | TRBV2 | TGTGCCAGCAGTATTGGGACAGGGGAGCTGTTTTTT | CASSIGTGELFF
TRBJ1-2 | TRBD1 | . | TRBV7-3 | TGTGCCAGCAGCCCGGGACAGGGGGGGAACTATGGCTACACCTTC | CASSPGQGGNYGYTF
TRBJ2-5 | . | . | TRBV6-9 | TGTGCCAGCAGTTATTCGGGGAGGCGGGGTGAGGAGACCCAGTACTTC | CASSYSGRRGEETQYF
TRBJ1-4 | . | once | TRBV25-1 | TGTGCCAGCAGTGACCAAGGACAGAAGAATGAAAAACTGTTTTTT | CASSDQGQKNEKLFF
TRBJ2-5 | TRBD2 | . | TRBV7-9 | TGTGCCAGCAGCTTAGTCGGGACTAGCCAAGAGACCCAGTACTTC | CASSLVGTSQETQYF
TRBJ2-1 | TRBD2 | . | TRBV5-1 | TGCGCCAGCAGAGAAGCGCTGGGGACTAGCGGTTTGAATGAGCAGTTCTTC | CASREALGTSGLNEQFF
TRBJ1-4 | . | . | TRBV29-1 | TGCAGCGTTGGATCAGGGATAGGTGAAAAACTGTTTTTT | CSVGSGIGEKLFF
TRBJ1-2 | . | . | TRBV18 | TGTGCCAGCTCCCCGGGGACTTCGATAGATGGCTACACCTTC | CASSPGTSIDGYTF
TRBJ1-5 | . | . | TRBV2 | TGTGCCAGCAGTGTGACAGGCCTTAGCAATCAGCCCCAGCATTTT | CASSVTGLSNQPQHF
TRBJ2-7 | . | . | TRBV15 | TGTGCCACCAGCAGGGGTGGAAGGGGAATCCCCTACGAGCAGTACTTC | CATSRGGRGIPYEQYF
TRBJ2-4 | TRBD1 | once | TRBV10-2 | TGCGCCAGCAGTGAGTCTTCGGGGACAGTTAAAAACATTCAGTACTTC | CASSESSGTVKNIQYF
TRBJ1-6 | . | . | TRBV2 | TGTGCCAGCAGTGAAACTTTAGCGACCTCCCGGAGCTACTATAATTCACCCCTCCACTTT | CASSETLATSRSYYNSPLHF
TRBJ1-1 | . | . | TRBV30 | TGTGCCTGGAGTGTGGGGGGGAACACTGAAGCTTTCTTT | CAWSVGGNTEAFF
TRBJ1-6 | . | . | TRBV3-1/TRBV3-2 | TGTGCCAGCAGCCAAGGCGGGACTGGCCATAATTCACCCCTCCACTTT | CASSQGGTGHNSPLHF
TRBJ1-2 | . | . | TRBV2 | TGTGCCAGCAGTGTGCTTCCTGGACAGCTTGGCTACACCTTC | CASSVLPGQLGYTF
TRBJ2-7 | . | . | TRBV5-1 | TGCGCCAGCAGCTGGCGGGGAGAGGGATACGAGCAGTACTTC | CASSWRGEGYEQYF
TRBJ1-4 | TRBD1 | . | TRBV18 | TGTGCCAGCTCACCTGACAGGGGGGGAGAAAAACTGTTTTTT | CASSPDRGGEKLFF
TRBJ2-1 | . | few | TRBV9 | TGTGCCAGCAGCGGGCCCAATGAGCAGTTCTTC | CASSGPNEQFF
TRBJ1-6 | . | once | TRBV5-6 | TGTGCCAGCAGCCCAACAGGAAACTCCTATAATTCACCCCTCCACTTT | CASSPTGNSYNSPLHF
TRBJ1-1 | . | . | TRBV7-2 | TGTGCCAGCAGCCCTTTTATAGTTAGAATGAACACTGAAGCTTTCTTT | CASSPFIVRMNTEAFF
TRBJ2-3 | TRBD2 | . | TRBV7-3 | TGTGCCAGCAGCCGGACTAGCGGGGGGAGCACAGATACGCAGTATTTT | CASSRTSGGSTDTQYF
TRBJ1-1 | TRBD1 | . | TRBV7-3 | TGTGCCAGCAGCGGGACAGGGGCGGGCGAGGCTTTCTTT | CASSGTGAGEAFF
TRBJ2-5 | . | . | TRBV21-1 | TGTGCCAGCAGCAAATTTCACAGGGGGCTTCCTAAAGAGACCCAGTACTTC | CASSKFHRGLPKETQYF
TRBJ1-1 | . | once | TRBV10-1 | TGCGCCAGCAGTGAGTTTGGGCACCCCAACACTGAAGCTTTCTTT | CASSEFGHPNTEAFF
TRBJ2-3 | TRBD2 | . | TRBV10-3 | TGTGCCATCAGCACTAGCGGGGGGGCCTTCTCTGGTGGGGTTAGCGCAGATACGCAGTATTTT | CAISTSGGAFSGGVSADTQYF
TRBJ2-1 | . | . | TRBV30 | TGTGCCTGGAATGACCACCCCGCTCAGGGCCATGAGCAGTTCTTC | CAWNDHPAQGHEQFF
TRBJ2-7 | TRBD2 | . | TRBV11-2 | TGTGCCAGCAGCTTACTCCGGGGGGTAAGGTACGAGCAGTACTTC | CASSLLRGVRYEQYF